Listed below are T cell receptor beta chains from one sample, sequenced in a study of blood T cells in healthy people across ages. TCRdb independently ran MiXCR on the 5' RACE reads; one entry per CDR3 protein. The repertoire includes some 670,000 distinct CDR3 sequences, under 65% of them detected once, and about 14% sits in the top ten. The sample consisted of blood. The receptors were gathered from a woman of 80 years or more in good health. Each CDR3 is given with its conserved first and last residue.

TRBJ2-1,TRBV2,CANDRGTEQFF
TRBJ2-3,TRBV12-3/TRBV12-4,CASSGSFATDTQYF
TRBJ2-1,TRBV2,CASSVLIRYNEQFF
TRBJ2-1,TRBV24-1,CATEGPPTSNEQFF
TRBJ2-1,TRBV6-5,CASSRSGGVNNEQFF
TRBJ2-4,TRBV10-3,CAIRRGPVYNEQYF
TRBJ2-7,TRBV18,CASSDRVGEQYF
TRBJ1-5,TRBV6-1,CASNPGEGGFVNQPQHF
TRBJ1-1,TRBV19,CASSTQVNTEAFF
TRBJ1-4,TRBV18,CASSPSGEKLFF
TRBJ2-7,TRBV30,CAWSSLPGSSGKGEQYF
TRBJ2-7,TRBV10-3,CAISRDLGSSYEQYF
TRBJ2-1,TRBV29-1,CSVERYTYNEQFF
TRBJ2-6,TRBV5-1,CASSLGTRSGANVLTF
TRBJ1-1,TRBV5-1,CASSLGTRGWNTEAFF
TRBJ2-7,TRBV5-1,CASSRDPSYEQYF
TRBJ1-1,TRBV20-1,CSATRRVFLVNTEAFF
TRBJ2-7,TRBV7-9,CASNLASGGQYF
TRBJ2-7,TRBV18,CASSPARYEQYF
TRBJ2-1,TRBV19,CASSSRGRVRNEQFF
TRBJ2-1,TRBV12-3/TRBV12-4,CASSSYVGVGEQFF
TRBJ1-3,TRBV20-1,CSAPRGAELSGNTIYF
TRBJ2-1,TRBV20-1,CSARDSARSYNEQFF
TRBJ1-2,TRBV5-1,CASSLDTPNYGYTF
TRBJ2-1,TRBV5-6,CASSLEGRDYNEQFF
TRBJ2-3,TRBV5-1,CATRLGTSTDTQYF